A selection of T cell receptor beta chains follows, all from one sample in a study of blood T cell repertoires in COVID-19. TCRdb's table, derived via immunoSEQ multiplex PCR, lists solely in-frame clones and lacks some. The sample consists of roughly 50,000 clones, approximately 91% of them appearing once. Source material: peripheral blood. These receptors all stem from an older woman with active or convalescent COVID-19. CDR3s include the opening cysteine and the closing phenylalanine or tryptophan. Each record gives: clone size, D gene, V gene, J gene, CDR3 DNA, CDR3 protein. A D gene is named only where the DNA matches it firmly. Some rows have no size entry. The others give once, few or many, or a class for an expanded clone.

size: .; D: TRBD1; V: TRBV28; J: TRBJ1-2; DNA: TGTGCCAGCAGTTGGGACAGGACTGGGGCTAACTATGGCTACACCTTC; CDR3: CASSWDRTGANYGYTF
size: once; D: TRBD2; V: TRBV6-2/TRBV6-3; J: TRBJ2-7; DNA: TGTGCCAGCAGTTTCGGGACTAGCGGGAGGGCGTCCGTCGAGCAGTACTTC; CDR3: CASSFGTSGRASVEQYF
size: few; D: .; V: TRBV11-2; J: TRBJ1-2; DNA: TGTGCCAGCAGCTTAGCACAGGGCAACTATGGCTACACCTTC; CDR3: CASSLAQGNYGYTF
size: .; D: TRBD1; V: TRBV19; J: TRBJ2-5; DNA: TGTGCCAGTAGTATCCGGGACAGGACTCAAGAGACCCAGTACTTC; CDR3: CASSIRDRTQETQYF
size: .; D: .; V: TRBV9; J: TRBJ2-5; DNA: TGTGCCAGCAGCGTGGGACACCTCCAAGAGACCCAGTACTTC; CDR3: CASSVGHLQETQYF
size: .; D: .; V: TRBV6-5; J: TRBJ1-2; DNA: TGTGCCAGCACGGGGTGGGATGAAGGGATGGGCTACACCTTC; CDR3: CASTGWDEGMGYTF
size: .; D: .; V: TRBV7-3; J: TRBJ1-2; DNA: TGTGCCAGCAGCTCTCGTGGGGCGCGGCGTGGCTACACCTTC; CDR3: CASSSRGARRGYTF
size: .; D: TRBD1; V: TRBV5-1; J: TRBJ2-7; DNA: TGCGCCAGCAGCGCCCGGGACAGGGCCTCCTACGAGCAGTACTTC; CDR3: CASSARDRASYEQYF
size: .; D: .; V: TRBV24-1; J: TRBJ2-2; DNA: TGTGCCACCAGTGACTTCCCATCGAGAAACGGGGACACCGGGGAGCTGTTTTTT; CDR3: CATSDFPSRNGDTGELFF
size: .; D: TRBD1; V: TRBV12-5; J: TRBJ1-3; DNA: TGTGCTAGTGGGTCCGGGACAGGGGGCGTCGGAAACACCATATATTTT; CDR3: CASGSGTGGVGNTIYF
size: .; D: .; V: TRBV24-1; J: TRBJ1-5; DNA: TGTGCCACCAGTGATCCGTCAGGGAATCAGCCCCAGCATTTT; CDR3: CATSDPSGNQPQHF
size: .; D: .; V: TRBV28; J: TRBJ2-7; DNA: TGTGCCAGCAGCCCCGGAGACAGGACCTACGAGCAGTACTTC; CDR3: CASSPGDRTYEQYF
size: .; D: TRBD1; V: TRBV5-1; J: TRBJ2-7; DNA: TGCGCCAGCAGCATCGACAGGGAAATGTACGAGCAGTACTTC; CDR3: CASSIDREMYEQYF
size: .; D: TRBD1; V: TRBV14; J: TRBJ1-1; DNA: TGTGCCAGCAGCCACAACCAGGGGGCGGCTTTCTTT; CDR3: CASSHNQGAAFF
size: .; D: .; V: TRBV2; J: TRBJ2-2; DNA: TGTGCCAGCGCGGAGTTCGGGGAGCTGTTTTTT; CDR3: CASAEFGELFF
size: .; D: TRBD1; V: TRBV10-3; J: TRBJ2-3; DNA: TGTGCCATCAGTGGGTCGGGACAGGGACTGACAGATACGCAGTATTTT; CDR3: CAISGSGQGLTDTQYF
size: .; D: .; V: TRBV6-2/TRBV6-3; J: TRBJ1-2; DNA: TGTGCCAGCAGCTCCCGACTTGGAGGGAACTATGGCTACACCTTC; CDR3: CASSSRLGGNYGYTF
size: few; D: .; V: TRBV6-4; J: TRBJ1-1; DNA: TGTGCCGCGGGGGAACAGGGTGGAACTGAAGCTTTCTTT; CDR3: CAAGEQGGTEAFF
size: .; D: .; V: TRBV2; J: TRBJ1-2; DNA: TGTGCCAGCATCCGGGATTATCAGGACAGCCTCTCCTTC; CDR3: CASIRDYQDSLSF
size: .; D: .; V: TRBV6-5; J: TRBJ2-1; DNA: TGTGCCAGCAGTTACCAGGGCTCCTACAATGAGCAGTTCTTC; CDR3: CASSYQGSYNEQFF
size: .; D: .; V: TRBV19; J: TRBJ2-3; DNA: TGTGCCAGTAGTATAATGGGCGATACGCAGTATTTT; CDR3: CASSIMGDTQYF
size: .; D: TRBD2; V: TRBV9; J: TRBJ2-5; DNA: TGTGCCAGCAGCGTACGGGGGGGCGCAGAAGAGACCCAGTACTTC; CDR3: CASSVRGGAEETQYF
size: .; D: TRBD1; V: TRBV15; J: TRBJ1-5; DNA: TGTGCCACCAGCAGAGGCTCTCCGGGACAGGGACCCGATAGCAATCAGCCCCAGCATTTT; CDR3: CATSRGSPGQGPDSNQPQHF